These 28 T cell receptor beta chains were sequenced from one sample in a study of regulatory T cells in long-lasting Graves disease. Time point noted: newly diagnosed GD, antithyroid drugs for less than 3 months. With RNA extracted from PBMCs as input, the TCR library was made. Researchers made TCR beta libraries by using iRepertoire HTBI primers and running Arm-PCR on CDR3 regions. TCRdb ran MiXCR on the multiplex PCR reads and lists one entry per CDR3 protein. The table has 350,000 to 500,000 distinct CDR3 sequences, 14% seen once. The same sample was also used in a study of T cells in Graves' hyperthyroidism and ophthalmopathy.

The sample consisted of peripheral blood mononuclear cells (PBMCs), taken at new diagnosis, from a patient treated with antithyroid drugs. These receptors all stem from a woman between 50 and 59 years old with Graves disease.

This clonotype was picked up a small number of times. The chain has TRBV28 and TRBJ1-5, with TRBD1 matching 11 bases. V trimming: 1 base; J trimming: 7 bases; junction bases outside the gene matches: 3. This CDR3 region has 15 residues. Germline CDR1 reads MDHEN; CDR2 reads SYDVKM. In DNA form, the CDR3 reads TGTGCCAGCAGTTTATCGCGGGACAGGGGGCAGCCCCAGCATTTT. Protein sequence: CASSLSRDRGQPQHF.

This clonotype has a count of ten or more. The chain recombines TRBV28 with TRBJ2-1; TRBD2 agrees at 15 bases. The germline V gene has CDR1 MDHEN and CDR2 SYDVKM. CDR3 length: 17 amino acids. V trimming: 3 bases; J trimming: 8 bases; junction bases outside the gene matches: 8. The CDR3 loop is CASSFPGLAGGPDEQFF. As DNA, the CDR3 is TGTGCCAGCAGTTTTCCCGGACTAGCGGGAGGGCCCGATGAGCAGTTCTTC.

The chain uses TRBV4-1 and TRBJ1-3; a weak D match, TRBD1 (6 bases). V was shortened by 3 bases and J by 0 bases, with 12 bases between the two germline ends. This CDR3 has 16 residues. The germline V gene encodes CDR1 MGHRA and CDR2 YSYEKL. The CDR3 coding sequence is TGCGCCAGCAGCCAGACACAGGGCAGCTCTGGAAACACCATATATTTT. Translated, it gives CASSQTQGSSGNTIYF.

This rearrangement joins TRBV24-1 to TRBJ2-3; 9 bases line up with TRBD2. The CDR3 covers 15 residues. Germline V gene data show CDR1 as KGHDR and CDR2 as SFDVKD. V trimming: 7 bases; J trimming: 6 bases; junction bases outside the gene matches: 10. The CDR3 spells CATSQRGAMEDTQYF. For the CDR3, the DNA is TGTGCCACCAGCCAGCGGGGGGCCATGGAGGATACGCAGTATTTT.

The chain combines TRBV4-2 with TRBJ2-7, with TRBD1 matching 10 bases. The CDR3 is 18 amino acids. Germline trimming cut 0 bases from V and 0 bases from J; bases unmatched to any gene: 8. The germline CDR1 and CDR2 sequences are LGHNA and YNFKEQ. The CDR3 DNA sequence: TGTGCCAGCAGCCAAGATAGGGGGACAGGGGCACTCTCCTACGAGCAGTACTTC. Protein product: CASSQDRGTGALSYEQYF.

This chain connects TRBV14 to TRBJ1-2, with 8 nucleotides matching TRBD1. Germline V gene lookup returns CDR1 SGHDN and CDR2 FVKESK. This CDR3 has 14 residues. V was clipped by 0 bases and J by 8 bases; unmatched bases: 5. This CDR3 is CASSQDRTGFGYTF. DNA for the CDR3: TGTGCCAGCAGCCAAGATCGGACAGGGTTCGGCTACACCTTC.

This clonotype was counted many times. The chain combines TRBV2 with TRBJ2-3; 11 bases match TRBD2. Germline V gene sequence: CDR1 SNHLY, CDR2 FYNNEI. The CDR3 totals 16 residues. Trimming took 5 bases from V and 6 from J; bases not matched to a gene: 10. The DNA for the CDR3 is TGTGCCAGCAGTCCGGGGACTAGCGGACCCACGGATACGCAGTATTTT. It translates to CASSPGTSGPTDTQYF.

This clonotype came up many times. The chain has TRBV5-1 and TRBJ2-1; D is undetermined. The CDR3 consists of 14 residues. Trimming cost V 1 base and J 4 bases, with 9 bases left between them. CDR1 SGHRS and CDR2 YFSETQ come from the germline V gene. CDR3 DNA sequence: TGCGCCAGCAGCTTGCAGACTTTATACAATGAGCAGTTCTTC. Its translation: CASSLQTLYNEQFF. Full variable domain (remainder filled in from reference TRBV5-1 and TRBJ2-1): KAGVTQTPRYLIKTRGQQVTLSCSPISGHRSVSWYQQTPGQGLQFLFEYFSETQRNKGNFPGRFSGRQFSNSRSEMNVSTLELGDSALYLCASSLQTLYNEQFFGPGTRLTVL.

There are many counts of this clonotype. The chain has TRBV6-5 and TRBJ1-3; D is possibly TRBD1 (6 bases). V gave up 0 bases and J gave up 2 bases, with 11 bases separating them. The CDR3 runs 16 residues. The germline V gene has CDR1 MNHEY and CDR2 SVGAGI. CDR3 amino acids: CASSYSGGAAGNTIYF. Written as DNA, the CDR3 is TGTGCCAGCAGTTACTCTGGGGGGGCCGCTGGAAACACCATATATTTT.

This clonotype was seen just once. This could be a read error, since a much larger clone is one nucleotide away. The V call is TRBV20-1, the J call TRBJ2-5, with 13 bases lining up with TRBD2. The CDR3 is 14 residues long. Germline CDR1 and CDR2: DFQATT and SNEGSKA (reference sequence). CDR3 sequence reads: CSAGLAGVGETQCF. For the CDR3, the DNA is TGCAGTGCTGGACTAGCGGGAGTAGGAGAGACCCAGTGCTTC.

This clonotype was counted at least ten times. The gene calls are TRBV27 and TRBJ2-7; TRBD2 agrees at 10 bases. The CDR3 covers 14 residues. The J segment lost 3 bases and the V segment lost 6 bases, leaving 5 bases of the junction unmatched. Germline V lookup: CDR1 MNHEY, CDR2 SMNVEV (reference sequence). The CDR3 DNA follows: TGTGCCAGCAGCCCCGGGACTAGCGTCTACGAGCAGTACTTC. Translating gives CASSPGTSVYEQYF.

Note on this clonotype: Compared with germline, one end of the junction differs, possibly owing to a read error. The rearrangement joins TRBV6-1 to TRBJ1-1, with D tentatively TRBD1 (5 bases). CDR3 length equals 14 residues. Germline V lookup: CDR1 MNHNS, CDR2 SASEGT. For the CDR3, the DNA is TGTGCCAGCACTCGGAGGGGTGAGGGCACTGAGGCTTTCTTT. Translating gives CASTRRGEGTEAFF.

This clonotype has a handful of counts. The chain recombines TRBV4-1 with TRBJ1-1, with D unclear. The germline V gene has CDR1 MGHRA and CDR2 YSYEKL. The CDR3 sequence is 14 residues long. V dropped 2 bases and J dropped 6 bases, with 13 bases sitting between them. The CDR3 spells CASSQLAGTPEAFF. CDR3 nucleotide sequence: TGCGCCAGCAGCCAACTCGCGGGTACTCCTGAAGCTTTCTTT.

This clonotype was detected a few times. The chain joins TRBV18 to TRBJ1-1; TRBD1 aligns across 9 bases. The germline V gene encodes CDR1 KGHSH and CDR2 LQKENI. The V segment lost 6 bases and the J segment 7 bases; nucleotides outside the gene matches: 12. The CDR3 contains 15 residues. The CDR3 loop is CASSRQGVANDEAFF. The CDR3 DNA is TGTGCCAGCTCGCGACAGGGGGTTGCTAATGATGAAGCTTTCTTT.

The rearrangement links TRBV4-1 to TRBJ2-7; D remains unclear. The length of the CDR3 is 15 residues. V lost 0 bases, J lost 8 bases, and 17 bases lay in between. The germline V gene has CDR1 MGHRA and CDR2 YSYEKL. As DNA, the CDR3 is TGCGCCAGCAGCCAAGATCGCGTGTTCGGAGCCCAGCAGTACTTC. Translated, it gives CASSQDRVFGAQQYF.

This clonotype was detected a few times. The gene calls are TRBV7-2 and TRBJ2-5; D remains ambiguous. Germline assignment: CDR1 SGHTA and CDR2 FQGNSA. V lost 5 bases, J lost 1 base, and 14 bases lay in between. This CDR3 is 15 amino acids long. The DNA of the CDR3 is TGTGCCAGCAGCCCCCAAGGCGACTTCCAAGAGACCCAGTACTTC. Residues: CASSPQGDFQETQYF.

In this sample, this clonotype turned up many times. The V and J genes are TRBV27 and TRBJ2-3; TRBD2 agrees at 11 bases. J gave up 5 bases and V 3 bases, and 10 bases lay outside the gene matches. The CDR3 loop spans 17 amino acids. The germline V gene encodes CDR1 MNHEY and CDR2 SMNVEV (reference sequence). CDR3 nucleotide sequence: TGTGCCAGCAGTTTTTCTTTAGCGGGAGGGCCCGGAGATACGCAGTATTTT. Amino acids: CASSFSLAGGPGDTQYF.

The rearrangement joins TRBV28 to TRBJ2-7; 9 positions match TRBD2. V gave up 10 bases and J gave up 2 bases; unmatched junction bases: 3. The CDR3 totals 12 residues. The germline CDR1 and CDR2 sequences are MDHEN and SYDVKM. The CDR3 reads CATTSGTYEQYF. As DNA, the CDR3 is TGTGCCACGACTAGCGGCACCTACGAGCAGTACTTC.

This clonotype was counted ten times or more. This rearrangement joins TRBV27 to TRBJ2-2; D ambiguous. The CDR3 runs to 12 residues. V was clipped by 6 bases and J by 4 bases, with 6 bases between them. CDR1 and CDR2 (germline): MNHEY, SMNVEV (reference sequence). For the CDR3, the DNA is TGTGCCAGCAGCTCTTTCACCGGGGAGCTGTTTTTT. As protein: CASSSFTGELFF.

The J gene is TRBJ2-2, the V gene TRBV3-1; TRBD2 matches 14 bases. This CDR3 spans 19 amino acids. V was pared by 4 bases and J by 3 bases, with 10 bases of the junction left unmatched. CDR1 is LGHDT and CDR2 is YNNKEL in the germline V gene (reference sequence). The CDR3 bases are TGTGCCAGCAGCCGACGACTAGCGGGAGGGCGCGAGTACACCGGGGAGCTGTTTTTT. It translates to CASSRRLAGGREYTGELFF.

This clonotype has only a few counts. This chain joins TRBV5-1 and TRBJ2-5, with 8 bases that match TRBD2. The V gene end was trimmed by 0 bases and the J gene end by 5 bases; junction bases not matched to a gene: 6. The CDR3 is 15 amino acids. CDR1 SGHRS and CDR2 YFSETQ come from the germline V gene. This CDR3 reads CASSLEAGAPETQYF. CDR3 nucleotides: TGCGCCAGCAGCTTGGAAGCGGGAGCCCCCGAGACCCAGTACTTC.

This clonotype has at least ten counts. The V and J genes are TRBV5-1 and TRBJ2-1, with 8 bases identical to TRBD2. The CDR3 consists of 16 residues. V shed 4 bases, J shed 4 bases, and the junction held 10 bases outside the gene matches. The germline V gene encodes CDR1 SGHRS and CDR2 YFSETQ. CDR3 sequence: CASSTAGTRDYNEQFF. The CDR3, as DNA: TGCGCCAGCAGCACTGCCGGGACTAGGGATTACAATGAGCAGTTCTTC. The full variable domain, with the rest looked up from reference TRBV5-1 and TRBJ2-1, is KAGVTQTPRYLIKTRGQQVTLSCSPISGHRSVSWYQQTPGQGLQFLFEYFSETQRNKGNFPGRFSGRQFSNSRSEMNVSTLELGDSALYLCASSTAGTRDYNEQFFGPGTRLTVL.

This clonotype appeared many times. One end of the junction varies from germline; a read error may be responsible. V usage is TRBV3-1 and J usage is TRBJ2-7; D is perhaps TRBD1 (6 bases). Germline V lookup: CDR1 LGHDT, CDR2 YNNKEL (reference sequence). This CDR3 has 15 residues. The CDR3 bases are TGTGCCAGCAGCAAAGAGGGGGTCTTAAACTACGAGCAGTACTTC. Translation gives CASSKEGVLNYEQYF.

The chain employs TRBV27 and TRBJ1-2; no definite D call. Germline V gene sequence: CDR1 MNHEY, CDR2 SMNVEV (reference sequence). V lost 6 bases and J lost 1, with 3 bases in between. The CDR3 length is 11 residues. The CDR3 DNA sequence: TGTGCCAGCAGAAGTAACTATGGCTACACCTTC. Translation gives CASRSNYGYTF.

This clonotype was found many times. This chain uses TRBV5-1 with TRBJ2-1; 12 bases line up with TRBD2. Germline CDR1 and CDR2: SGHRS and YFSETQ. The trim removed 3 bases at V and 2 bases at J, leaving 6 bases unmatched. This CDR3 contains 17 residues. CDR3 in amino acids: CASSWRLAGDPYNEQFF. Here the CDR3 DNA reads TGCGCCAGCAGCTGGCGACTAGCGGGAGACCCCTACAATGAGCAGTTCTTC.

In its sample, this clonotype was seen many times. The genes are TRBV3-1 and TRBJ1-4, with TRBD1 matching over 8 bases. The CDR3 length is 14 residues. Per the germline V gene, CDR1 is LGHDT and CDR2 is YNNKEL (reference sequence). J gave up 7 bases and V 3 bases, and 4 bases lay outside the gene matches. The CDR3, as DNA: TGTGCCAGCAGCCAGACAGGGGATAGTGAAAAACTGTTTTTT. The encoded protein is CASSQTGDSEKLFF.

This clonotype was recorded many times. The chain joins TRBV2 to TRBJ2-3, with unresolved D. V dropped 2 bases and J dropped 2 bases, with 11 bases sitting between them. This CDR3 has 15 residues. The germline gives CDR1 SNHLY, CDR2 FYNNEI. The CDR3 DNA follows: TGTGCCAGCAGTGAATCGGATTGGAACACAGATACGCAGTATTTT. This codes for CASSESDWNTDTQYF.

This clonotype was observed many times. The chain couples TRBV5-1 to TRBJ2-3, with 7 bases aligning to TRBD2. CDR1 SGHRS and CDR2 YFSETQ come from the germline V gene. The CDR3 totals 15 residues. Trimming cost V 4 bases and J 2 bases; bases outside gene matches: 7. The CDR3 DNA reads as TGCGCCAGCAGCCTTTCCAGCGGGATCACAGATACGCAGTATTTT. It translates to CASSLSSGITDTQYF.